The present entry profiles one T cell receptor (beta chain) with its context. The data were obtained in a study of PD-L1 blockade in urothelial cancer. As for the study in general: Treatment start was followed by blood analysis at 3 weeks (second dose) and again at 6 weeks.

Germline V gene lookup returns CDR1 MGHDK and CDR2 SYGVNS. This CDR3 has 14 amino acids. The trim removed 4 bases at V and 0 bases at J, leaving 2 bases unmatched. Only in-frame clones appear in the TCRdb table, and some are missing; sequencing was by immunoSEQ multiplex PCR. The data show approximately 70,000 clones, with 70% to 90% seen just once and roughly 3.4% held by the top ten. Sequenced material: PBMCs, taken around atezolizumab (anti-PD-L1) treatment. The chain links TRBV25-1 to TRBJ1-1; 7 positions match TRBD1. This clonotype originated in a man aged 55 to 69 with urothelial cancer. The CDR3 bases are TGTGCCAGCAGTGTGACAGGGCTGAACACTGAAGCTTTCTTT. This encodes CASSVTGLNTEAFF.